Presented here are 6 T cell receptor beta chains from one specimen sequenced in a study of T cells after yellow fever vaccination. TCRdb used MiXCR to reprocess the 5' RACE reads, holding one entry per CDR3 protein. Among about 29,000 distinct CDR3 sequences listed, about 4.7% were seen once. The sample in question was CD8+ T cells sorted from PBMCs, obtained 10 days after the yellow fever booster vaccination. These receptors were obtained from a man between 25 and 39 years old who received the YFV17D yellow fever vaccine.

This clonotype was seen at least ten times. In DNA form, the CDR3 reads TGTGCCAGCAGTTACGCGTTCAATGAGCAGTTCTTC. Its translation: CASSYAFNEQFF. This sequence joins TRBV6-6 and TRBJ2-1; D is unresolved. CDR3 size: 12 residues. The V gene lost 2 bases and the J gene lost 6 bases, with 5 bases spanning the gap. The germline gives CDR1 MNHNY, CDR2 SVGAGI (reference sequence).

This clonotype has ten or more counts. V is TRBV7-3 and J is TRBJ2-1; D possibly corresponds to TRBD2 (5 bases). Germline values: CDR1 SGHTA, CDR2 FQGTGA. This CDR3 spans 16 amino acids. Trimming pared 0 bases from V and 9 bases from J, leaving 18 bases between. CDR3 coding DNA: TGTGCCAGCAGCTTAACAGGACCGGACCGGGGAGCTGAGCAGTTCTTC. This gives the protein CASSLTGPDRGAEQFF.

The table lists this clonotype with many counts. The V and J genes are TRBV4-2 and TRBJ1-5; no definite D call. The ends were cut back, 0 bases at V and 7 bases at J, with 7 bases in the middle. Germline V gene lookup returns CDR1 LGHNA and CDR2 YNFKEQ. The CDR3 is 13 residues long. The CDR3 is CASSQDEGQPQHF. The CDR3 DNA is TGTGCCAGCAGCCAAGATGAGGGCCAGCCCCAGCATTTT.

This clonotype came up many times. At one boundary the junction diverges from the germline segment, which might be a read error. The CDR3 DNA follows: TGCAGTGCTAGAGACGGGAGGAACCCTGAAGCTTTCTTT. It translates to CSARDGRNPEAFF. The V call is TRBV20-1, the J call TRBJ1-1; D ambiguous. The CDR3 length is 13 residues. Germline lookup yields CDR1 DFQATT and CDR2 SNEGSKA (reference sequence).

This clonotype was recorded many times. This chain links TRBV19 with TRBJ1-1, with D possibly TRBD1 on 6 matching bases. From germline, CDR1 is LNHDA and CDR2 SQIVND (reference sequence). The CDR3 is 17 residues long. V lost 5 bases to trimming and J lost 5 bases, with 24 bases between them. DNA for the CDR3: TGTGCCAGTAGTCCCCGGAGCGACTCGAGGGGGGGGACTGAAGCTTTCTTT. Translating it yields CASSPRSDSRGGTEAFF.

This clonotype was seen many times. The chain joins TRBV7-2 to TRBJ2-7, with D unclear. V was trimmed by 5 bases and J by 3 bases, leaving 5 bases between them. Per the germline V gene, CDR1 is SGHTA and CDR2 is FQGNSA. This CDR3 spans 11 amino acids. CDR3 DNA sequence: TGTGCCAGCAGCAACCACTACGAGCAGTACTTC. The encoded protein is CASSNHYEQYF.